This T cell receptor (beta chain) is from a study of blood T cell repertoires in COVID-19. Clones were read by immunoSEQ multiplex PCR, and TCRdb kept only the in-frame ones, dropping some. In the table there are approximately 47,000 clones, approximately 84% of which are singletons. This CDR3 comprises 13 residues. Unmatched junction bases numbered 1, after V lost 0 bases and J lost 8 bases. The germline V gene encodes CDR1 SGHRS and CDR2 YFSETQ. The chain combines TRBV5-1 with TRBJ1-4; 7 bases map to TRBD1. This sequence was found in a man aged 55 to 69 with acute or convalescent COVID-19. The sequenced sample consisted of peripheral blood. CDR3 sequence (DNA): TGCGCCAGCAGCTTGGACAGGGGCGAAAAACTGTTTTTT. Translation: CASSLDRGEKLFF.